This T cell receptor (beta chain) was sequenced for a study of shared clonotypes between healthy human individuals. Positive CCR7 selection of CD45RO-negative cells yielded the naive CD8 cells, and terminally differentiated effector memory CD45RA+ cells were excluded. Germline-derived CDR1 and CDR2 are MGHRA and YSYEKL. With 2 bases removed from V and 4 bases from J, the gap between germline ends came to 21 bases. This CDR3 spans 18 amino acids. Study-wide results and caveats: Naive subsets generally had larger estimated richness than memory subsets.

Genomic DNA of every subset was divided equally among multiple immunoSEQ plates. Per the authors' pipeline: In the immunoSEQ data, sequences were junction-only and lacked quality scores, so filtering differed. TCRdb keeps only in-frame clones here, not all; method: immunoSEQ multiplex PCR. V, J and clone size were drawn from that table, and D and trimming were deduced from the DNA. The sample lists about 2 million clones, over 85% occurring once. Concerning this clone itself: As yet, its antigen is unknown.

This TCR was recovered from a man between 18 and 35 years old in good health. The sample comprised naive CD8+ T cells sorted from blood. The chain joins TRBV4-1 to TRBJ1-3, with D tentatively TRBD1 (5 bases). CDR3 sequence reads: CASSQPGTITSSGNTIYF. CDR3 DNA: TGCGCCAGCAGCCAACCCGGGACTATCACTTCGTCCGGAAACACCATATATTTT.